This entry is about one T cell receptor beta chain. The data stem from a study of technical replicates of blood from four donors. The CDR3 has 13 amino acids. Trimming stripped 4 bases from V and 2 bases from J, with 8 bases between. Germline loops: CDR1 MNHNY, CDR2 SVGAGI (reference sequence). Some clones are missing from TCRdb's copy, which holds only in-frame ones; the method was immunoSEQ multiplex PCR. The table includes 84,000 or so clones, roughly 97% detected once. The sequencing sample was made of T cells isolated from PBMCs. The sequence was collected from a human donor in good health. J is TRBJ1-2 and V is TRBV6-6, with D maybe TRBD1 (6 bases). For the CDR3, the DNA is TGTGCCAGCAGTTTTGACAGGAACTATGGCTACACCTTC. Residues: CASSFDRNYGYTF.